Given below is one T cell receptor (beta chain) in context. This sample was taken from a study of blood T cell repertoires in COVID-19. TCRdb keeps only in-frame clones here, not all; method: immunoSEQ multiplex PCR. This sample has roughly 220,000 clones; 82% occur once, and the top ten carry around 16%. Sequencing used PBMCs or T cells enriched from blood (not recorded which). This TCR was recovered from a man aged 40-49 years who had recovered from COVID-19.

CDR3 loop: CASSGGGGGETQYF. The CDR3 nucleotides read TGTGCCAGCAGCGGGGGAGGGGGAGGAGAGACCCAGTACTTC. The chain links TRBV7-8 to TRBJ2-5, with TRBD2 as a possible D gene (7 bases). The CDR3 totals 14 residues. Germline-derived CDR1 and CDR2 are SGHVS and FQNEAQ. V dropped 5 bases and J dropped 4 bases, with 14 bases sitting between them.